One sample yielded the 8 T cell receptor beta chains listed below, sequenced in a study of T cells in Graves' hyperthyroidism and ophthalmopathy. RNA transcripts gave rise to amplified TCR beta CDR3 regions. Researchers ran a first-round RT-PCR on the TCR CDR3 using the HTBI primer set. TCRdb reprocessed the multiplex PCR reads with MiXCR, giving one entry per CDR3 protein. The top ten clones hold around 70% of a sample with a few hundred thousand distinct CDR3 sequences, roughly 25% of them seen once. Sequencing used blood. The receptors here all came from a man between 45 and 60 years old with Graves' hyperthyroidism.

This clonotype occurred a few times. The chain employs TRBV2 and TRBJ2-3; D possibly matches TRBD1 or TRBD2 (7 bases each). The V gene lost 5 bases and the J gene lost 6 bases, with 15 bases spanning the gap. CDR1 is SNHLY and CDR2 is FYNNEI in the germline V gene. CDR3 length equals 14 residues. CDR3 coding DNA: TGTGCCAGCAGTTTTTACAGGGGAGGGGATACGCAGTATTTT. The encoded protein is CASSFYRGGDTQYF.

V usage is TRBV9 and J usage is TRBJ2-1, with 9 bases lining up with TRBD2. J was trimmed by 4 bases and V by 3 bases; bases with no gene match: 11. The CDR3 consists of 17 residues. Germline loops: CDR1 SGDLS, CDR2 YYNGEE. The CDR3 reads CASSAFLETSGYNEQFF. The CDR3 region has the DNA TGTGCCAGCAGCGCCTTCCTGGAGACTAGCGGTTACAATGAGCAGTTCTTC.

Only a few counts were recorded for this clonotype. The CDR3 reads CSAMRGNQETQYF. The CDR3 DNA sequence: TGCAGTGCTATGCGGGGGAACCAAGAGACCCAGTACTTC. The genes are TRBV20-1 and TRBJ2-5; 7 bases match TRBD2. Trimming at V came to 4 bases and at J to 0 bases, leaving 2 bases not matched to a gene. Germline V gene data show CDR1 as DFQATT and CDR2 as SNEGSKA (reference sequence). The length of the CDR3 is 13 residues.

The chain is built from TRBV5-6 and TRBJ2-3, with TRBD1 matching over 10 bases. This CDR3 region has 15 residues. The ends lost 4 bases at V and 2 bases at J; junction bases unmatched: 4. CDR1 SGHDT and CDR2 YYEEEE come from the germline V gene. CDR3 residues: CASSRGTGDTDTQYF. The CDR3 nucleotides read TGTGCCAGCAGCCGCGGGACAGGGGACACAGATACGCAGTATTTT.

The chain employs TRBV2 and TRBJ2-1; D not resolved. CDR3 length: 11 amino acids. Germline V gene lookup returns CDR1 SNHLY and CDR2 FYNNEI. The germline V and J ends were trimmed by 8 bases and 3 bases, with 5 bases remaining between them. The CDR3 nucleotides read TGTGCCAGCGGTTTCTACAATGAGCAGTTCTTC. Translated: CASGFYNEQFF.

The genes are TRBV9 and TRBJ2-7, with 8 bases that match TRBD2. There are 14 residues in the CDR3. CDR1 is SGDLS and CDR2 is YYNGEE in the germline V gene. The junction had 3 bases not matched to a gene; V was cut back by 4 bases and J by 0 bases. The CDR3 region has the DNA TGTGCCAGCAGCAGAGCGGGGGCCTCCTACGAGCAGTACTTC. Its protein product is CASSRAGASYEQYF.

This chain joins TRBV19 and TRBJ1-4; 8 bases line up with TRBD1. Germline trimming cut 6 bases from V and 0 bases from J; bases unmatched to any gene: 9. Per the germline V gene, CDR1 is LNHDA and CDR2 is SQIVND (reference sequence). There are 17 residues in the CDR3. Here the CDR3 reads CASSRTGTGSTNEKLFF. In DNA, the CDR3 is TGTGCCAGTAGCCGGACAGGGACCGGGTCAACTAATGAAAAACTGTTTTTT.

The J gene is TRBJ2-1, the V gene TRBV18, with D hard to call. This CDR3 is built from 13 residues. Germline-derived CDR1 and CDR2 are KGHSH and LQKENI. V shed 3 bases and J shed 5 bases, with 8 bases lying between them. The CDR3 region is CASSPDRDNEQFF. DNA of the CDR3: TGTGCCAGCTCACCGGATCGGGACAATGAGCAGTTCTTC. The full variable domain, rest sourced from reference TRBV18 and TRBJ2-1, is NAGVMQNPRHLVRRRGQEARLRCSPMKGHSHVYWYRQLPEEGLKFMVYLQKENIIDESGMPKERFSAEFPKEGPSILRIQQVVRGDSAAYFCASSPDRDNEQFFGPGTRLTVL.